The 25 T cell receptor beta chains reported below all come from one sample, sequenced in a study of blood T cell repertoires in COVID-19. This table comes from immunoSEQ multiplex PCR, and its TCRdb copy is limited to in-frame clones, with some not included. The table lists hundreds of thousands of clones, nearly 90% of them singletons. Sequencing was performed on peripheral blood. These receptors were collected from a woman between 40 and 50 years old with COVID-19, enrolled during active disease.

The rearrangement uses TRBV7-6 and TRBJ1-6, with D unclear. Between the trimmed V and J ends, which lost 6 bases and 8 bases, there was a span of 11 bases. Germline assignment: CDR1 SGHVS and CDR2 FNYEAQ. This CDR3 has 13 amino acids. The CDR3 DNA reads TGTGCCAGCAGTCCTAGGTCAGATTCACCCCTCCACTTT. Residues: CASSPRSDSPLHF. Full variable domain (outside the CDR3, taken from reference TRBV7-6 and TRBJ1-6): GAGVSQSPRYKVTKRGQDVALRCDPISGHVSLYWYRQALGQGPEFLTYFNYEAQQDKSGLPNDRFSAERPEGSISTLTIQRTEQRDSAMYRCASSPRSDSPLHFGNGTRLTVT.

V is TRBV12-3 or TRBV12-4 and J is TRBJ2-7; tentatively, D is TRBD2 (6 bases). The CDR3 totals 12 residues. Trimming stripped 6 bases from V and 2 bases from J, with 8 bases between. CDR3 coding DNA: TGTGCCAGCAGCACGGGAGCCTACGAGCAGTACTTC. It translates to CASSTGAYEQYF.

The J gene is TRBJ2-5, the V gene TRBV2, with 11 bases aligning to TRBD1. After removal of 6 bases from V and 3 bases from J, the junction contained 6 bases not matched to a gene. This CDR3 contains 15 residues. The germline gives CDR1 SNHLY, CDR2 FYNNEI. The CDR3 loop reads CASSGQGALEETQYF. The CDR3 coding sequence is TGTGCCAGCAGCGGACAGGGGGCTTTGGAAGAGACCCAGTACTTC.

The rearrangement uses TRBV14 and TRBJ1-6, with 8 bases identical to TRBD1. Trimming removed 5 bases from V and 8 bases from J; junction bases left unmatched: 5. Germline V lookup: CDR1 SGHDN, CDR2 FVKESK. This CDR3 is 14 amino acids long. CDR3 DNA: TGTGCCAGCAGCTTCGGGACAGGCTATTCACCCCTCCACTTT. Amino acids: CASSFGTGYSPLHF.

The CDR3, as DNA: TGTGCCAGTAGGTCTGGGGGAGGAAGGCAAGAGACCCAGTACTTC. This sequence encodes CASRSGGGRQETQYF. The chain uses TRBV19 and TRBJ2-5; D may be TRBD2 (6 bases). V was pared by 6 bases and J by 2 bases, with 16 bases between. Germline V gene data show CDR1 as LNHDA and CDR2 as SQIVND (reference sequence). The CDR3 is 15 residues long. The full variable domain, completed using reference TRBV19 and TRBJ2-5, is DGGITQSPKYLFRKEGQNVTLSCEQNLNHDAMYWYRQDPGQGLRLIYYSQIVNDFQKGDIAEGYSVSREKKESFPLTVTSAQKNPTAFYLCASRSGGGRQETQYFGPGTRLLVL.

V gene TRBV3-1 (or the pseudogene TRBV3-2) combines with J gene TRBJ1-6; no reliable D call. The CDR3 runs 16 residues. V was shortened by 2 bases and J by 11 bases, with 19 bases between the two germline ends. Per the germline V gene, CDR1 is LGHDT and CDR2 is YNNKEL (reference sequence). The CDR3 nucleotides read TGTGCCAGCAGCCAAAGAGGGATTGGAGAATTTGCACCCCTCCACTTT. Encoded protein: CASSQRGIGEFAPLHF.

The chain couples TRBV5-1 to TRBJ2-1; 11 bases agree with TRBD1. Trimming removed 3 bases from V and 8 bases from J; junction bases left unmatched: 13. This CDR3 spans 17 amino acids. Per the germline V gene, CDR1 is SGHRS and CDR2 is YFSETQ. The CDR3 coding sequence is TGCGCCAGCAGCTACCCGGGACAGGGGGTAATATTGGATGAGCAGTTCTTC. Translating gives CASSYPGQGVILDEQFF.

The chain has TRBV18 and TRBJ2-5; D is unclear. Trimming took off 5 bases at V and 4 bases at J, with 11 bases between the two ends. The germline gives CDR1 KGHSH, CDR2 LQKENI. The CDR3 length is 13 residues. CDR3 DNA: TGTGCCAGCTCAGATACAGTCGGAGAGACCCAGTACTTC. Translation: CASSDTVGETQYF. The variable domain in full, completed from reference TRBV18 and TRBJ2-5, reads NAGVMQNPRHLVRRRGQEARLRCSPMKGHSHVYWYRQLPEEGLKFMVYLQKENIIDESGMPKERFSAEFPKEGPSILRIQQVVRGDSAAYFCASSDTVGETQYFGPGTRLLVL.

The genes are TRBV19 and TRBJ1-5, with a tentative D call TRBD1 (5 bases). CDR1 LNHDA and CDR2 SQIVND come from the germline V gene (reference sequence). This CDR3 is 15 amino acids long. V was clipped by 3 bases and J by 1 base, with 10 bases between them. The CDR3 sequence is CASSISGRSNQPQHF. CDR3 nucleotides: TGTGCCAGTAGTATTTCAGGGAGGAGCAATCAGCCCCAGCATTTT.

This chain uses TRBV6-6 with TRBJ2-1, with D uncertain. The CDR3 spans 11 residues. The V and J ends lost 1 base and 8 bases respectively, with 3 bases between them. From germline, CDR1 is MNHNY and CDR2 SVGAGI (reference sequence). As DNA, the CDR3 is TGTGCCAGCAGTTACTTCTATGAGCAGTTCTTC. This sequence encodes CASSYFYEQFF.

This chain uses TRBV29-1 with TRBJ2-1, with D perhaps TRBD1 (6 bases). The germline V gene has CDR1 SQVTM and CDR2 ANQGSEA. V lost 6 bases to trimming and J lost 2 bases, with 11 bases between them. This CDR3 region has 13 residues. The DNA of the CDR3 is TGCAGCGTCTCAACAGGGACCTACAATGAGCAGTTCTTC. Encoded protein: CSVSTGTYNEQFF.

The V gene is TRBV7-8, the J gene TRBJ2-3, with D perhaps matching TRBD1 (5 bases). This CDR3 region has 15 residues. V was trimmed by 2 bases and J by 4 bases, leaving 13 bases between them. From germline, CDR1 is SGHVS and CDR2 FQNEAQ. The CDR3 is CASSLPPGFSDTQYF. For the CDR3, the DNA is TGTGCCAGCAGCTTACCCCCAGGGTTTTCAGATACGCAGTATTTT.

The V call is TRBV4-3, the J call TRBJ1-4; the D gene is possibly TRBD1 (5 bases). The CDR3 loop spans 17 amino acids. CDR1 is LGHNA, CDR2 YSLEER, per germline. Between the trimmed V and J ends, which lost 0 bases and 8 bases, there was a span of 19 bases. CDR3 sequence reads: CASSQDRGAGQGEKLFF. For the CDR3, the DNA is TGCGCCAGCAGCCAAGATCGCGGGGCAGGCCAAGGAGAAAAACTGTTTTTT.

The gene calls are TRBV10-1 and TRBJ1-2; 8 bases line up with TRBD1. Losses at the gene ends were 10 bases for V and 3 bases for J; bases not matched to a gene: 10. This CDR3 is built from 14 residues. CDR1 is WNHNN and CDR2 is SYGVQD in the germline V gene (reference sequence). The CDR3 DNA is TGCGCCAACCTGTCACAGGGGGAGGACTATGGCTACACCTTC. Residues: CANLSQGEDYGYTF.

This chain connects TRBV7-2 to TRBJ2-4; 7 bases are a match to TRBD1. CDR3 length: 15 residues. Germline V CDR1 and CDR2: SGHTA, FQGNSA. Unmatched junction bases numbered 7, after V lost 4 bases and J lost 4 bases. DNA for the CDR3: TGTGCCAGCAGCTATCCAGGGGGAGCGAAAAACATTCAGTACTTC. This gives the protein CASSYPGGAKNIQYF.

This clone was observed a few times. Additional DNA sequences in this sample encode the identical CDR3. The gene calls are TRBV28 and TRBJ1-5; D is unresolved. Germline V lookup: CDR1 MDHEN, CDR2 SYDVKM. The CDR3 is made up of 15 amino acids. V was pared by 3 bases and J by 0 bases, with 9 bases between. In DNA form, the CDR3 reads TGTGCCAGCAGTTTGGGAGGTTATAGCAATCAGCCCCAGCATTTT. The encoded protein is CASSLGGYSNQPQHF. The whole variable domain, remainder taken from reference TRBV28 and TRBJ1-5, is DVKVTQSSRYLVKRTGEKVFLECVQDMDHENMFWYRQDPGLGLRLIYFSYDVKMKEKGDIPEGYSVSREKKERFSLILESASTNQTSMYLCASSLGGYSNQPQHFGDGTRLSIL.

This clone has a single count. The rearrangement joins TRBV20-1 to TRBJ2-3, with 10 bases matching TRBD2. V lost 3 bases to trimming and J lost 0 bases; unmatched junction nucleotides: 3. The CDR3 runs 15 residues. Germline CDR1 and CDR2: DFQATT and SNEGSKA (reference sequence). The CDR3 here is CSASPGLASTDTQYF. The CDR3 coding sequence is TGCAGTGCTAGTCCGGGACTAGCGAGCACAGATACGCAGTATTTT.

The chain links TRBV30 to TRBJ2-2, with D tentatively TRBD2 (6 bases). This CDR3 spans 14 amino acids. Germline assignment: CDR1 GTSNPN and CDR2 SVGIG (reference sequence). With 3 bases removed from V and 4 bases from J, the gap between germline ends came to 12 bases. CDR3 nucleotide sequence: TGTGCCTGGAGCCAGGTGGGGGGCACCGGGGAGCTGTTTTTT. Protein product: CAWSQVGGTGELFF.

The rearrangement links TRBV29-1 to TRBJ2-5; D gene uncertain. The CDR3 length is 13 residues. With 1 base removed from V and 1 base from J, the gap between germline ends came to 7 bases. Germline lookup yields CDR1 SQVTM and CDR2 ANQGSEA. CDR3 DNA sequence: TGCAGCGTTGAAGGAGGAGTCCAAGAGACCCAGTACTTC. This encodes CSVEGGVQETQYF.

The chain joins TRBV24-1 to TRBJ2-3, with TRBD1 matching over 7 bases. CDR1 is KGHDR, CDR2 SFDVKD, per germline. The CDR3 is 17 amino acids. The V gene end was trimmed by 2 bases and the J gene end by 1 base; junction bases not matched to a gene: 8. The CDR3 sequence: CATSDYTRTGRTDTQYF. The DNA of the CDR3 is TGTGCCACCAGTGATTACACTCGGACAGGACGCACAGATACGCAGTATTTT.

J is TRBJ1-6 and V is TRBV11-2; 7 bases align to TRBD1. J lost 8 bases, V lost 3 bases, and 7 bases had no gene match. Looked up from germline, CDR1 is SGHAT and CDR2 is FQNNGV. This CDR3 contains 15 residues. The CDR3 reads CASSLTGNTDSPLHF. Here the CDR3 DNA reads TGTGCCAGCAGCTTGACAGGGAATACGGATTCACCCCTCCACTTT.

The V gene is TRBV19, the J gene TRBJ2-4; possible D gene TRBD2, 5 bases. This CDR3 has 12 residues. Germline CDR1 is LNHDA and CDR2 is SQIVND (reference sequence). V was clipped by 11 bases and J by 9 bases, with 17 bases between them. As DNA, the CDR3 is TGTGCCGCCGAAGGAGGCCTCGGCATTCAGTACTTC. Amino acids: CAAEGGLGIQYF.

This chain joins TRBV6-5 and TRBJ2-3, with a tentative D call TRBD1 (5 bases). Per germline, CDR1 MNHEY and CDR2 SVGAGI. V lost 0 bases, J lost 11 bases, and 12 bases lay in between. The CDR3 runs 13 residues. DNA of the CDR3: TGTGCCAGCAGTTACTCGTTAAGGGGCGGGCAGTATTTT. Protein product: CASSYSLRGGQYF.

CDR3 sequence reads: CASRWDRDYGYTF. The CDR3 bases are TGTGCCAGCAGGTGGGACAGGGACTATGGCTACACCTTC. The chain has TRBV12-3 or TRBV12-4 and TRBJ1-2; 9 bases agree with TRBD1. The ends lost 6 bases at V and 3 bases at J; junction bases unmatched: 2. This CDR3 spans 13 amino acids.

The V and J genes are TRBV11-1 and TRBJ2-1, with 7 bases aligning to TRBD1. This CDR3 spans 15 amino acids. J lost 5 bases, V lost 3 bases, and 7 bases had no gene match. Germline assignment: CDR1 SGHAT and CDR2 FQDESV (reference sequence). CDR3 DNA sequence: TGTGCCAGCAGCTTCGCGAGGGACAGCGACAATGAGCAGTTCTTC. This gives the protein CASSFARDSDNEQFF.